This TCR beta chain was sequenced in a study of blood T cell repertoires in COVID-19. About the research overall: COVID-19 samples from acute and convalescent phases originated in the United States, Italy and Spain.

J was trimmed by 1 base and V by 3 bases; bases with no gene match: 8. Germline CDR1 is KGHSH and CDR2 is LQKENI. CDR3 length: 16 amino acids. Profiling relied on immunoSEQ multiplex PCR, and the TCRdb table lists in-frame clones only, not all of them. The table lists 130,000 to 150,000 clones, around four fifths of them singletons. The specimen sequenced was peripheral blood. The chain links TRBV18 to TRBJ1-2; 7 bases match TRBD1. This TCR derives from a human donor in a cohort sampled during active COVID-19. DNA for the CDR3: TGTGCCAGCTCACCCGAGACAGGGCCCTTTAACTATGGCTACACCTTC. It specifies CASSPETGPFNYGYTF.